This T cell receptor beta chain was identified during a study of T cells in Graves' hyperthyroidism and ophthalmopathy. Looking at the study overall: Peripheral blood sampling occurred at initial diagnosis, before any treatment.

Patients with uncontrolled infections, other autoimmune diseases, pregnancy or lactation were excluded. V lost 6 bases to trimming and J lost 1 base; unmatched junction nucleotides: 2. Germline CDR1 SNHLY, CDR2 FYNNEI. The CDR3 consists of 14 residues. RNA transcripts gave rise to amplified TCR beta CDR3 regions. Researchers ran a first-round RT-PCR on the TCR CDR3 using the HTBI primer set. A single record per CDR3 protein comes from TCRdb applying MiXCR to the multiplex PCR reads. The sample carries about 380,000 distinct CDR3 sequences, around a sixth recorded once. Notes on the study in general: In the analysis, a 13 V-J model separated ophthalmopathy from stable hyperthyroidism. Among clonotypes expanded in thyroid above 0.001, most were also found in blood.

In the case of this clonotype: Its target is unknown.

Sequenced material: blood. The chain has TRBV2 and TRBJ2-1; 8 bases fit TRBD1. The clonotype originates from a man aged 18 to 29 with Graves' ophthalmopathy. The CDR3 DNA reads TGTGCCAGCAGGAACAGGGGGTCCTACAATGAGCAGTTCTTC. Its protein is CASRNRGSYNEQFF.